This TCR beta chain is drawn from a study of cytomegalovirus exposure and HLA in healthy donors. PCR amplification relied on 60 Vbeta primers (plus 13 Jbeta primers). Profiled with immunoSEQ multiplex PCR; TCRdb holds only in-frame clones, not every one. The data contain about 110,000 clones, under 80% of them seen just once; the ten biggest clones take up 3.5% to 4%. In germline, CDR1 is SGDLS, CDR2 YYNGEE. The ends lost 3 bases at V and 0 bases at J; junction bases unmatched: 8. The CDR3 runs to 19 residues. Sequencing was performed on PBMCs. The gene calls are TRBV9 and TRBJ2-6; 11 bases match TRBD2. This receptor was taken from a man aged 60 to 75 in good health and CMV-seronegative. CDR3 protein: CASSAGLAGDSSGANVLTF. CDR3 bases: TGTGCCAGCAGCGCCGGACTAGCGGGCGATTCCTCTGGGGCCAACGTCCTGACTTTC.